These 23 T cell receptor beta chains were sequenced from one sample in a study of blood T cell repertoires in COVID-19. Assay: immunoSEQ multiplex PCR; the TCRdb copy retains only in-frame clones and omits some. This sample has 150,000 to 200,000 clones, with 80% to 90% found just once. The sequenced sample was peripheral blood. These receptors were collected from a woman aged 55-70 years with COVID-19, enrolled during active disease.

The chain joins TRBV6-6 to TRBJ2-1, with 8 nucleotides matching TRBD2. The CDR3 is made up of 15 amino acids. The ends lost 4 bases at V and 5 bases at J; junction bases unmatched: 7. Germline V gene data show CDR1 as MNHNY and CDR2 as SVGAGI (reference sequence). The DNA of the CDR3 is TGTGCCAGCAGTTCCATTAGCGGGGCCAACAATGAGCAGTTCTTC. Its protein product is CASSSISGANNEQFF.

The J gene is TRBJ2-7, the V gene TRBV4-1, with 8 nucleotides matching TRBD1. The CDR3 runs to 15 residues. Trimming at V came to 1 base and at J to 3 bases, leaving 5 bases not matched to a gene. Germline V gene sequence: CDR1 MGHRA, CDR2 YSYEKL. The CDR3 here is CASSQGQTGDYEQYF. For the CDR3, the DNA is TGCGCCAGCAGCCAAGGGCAGACAGGGGACTACGAGCAGTACTTC.

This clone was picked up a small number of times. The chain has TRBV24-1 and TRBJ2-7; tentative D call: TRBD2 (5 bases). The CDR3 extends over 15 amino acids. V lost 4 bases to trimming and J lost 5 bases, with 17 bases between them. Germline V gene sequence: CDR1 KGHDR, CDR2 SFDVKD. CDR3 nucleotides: TGTGCCACCAGTGAAGCCTTTGGGGAGATTCACGAGCAGTACTTC. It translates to CATSEAFGEIHEQYF.

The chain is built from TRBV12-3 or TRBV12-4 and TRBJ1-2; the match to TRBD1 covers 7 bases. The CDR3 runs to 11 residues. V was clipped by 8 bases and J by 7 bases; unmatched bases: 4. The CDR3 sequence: CASAQGVGYTF. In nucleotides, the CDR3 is TGTGCCAGCGCCCAGGGGGTTGGCTACACCTTC.

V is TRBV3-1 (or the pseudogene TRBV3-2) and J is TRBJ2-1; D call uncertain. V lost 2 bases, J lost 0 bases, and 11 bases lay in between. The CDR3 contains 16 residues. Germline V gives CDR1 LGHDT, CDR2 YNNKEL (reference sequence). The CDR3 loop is CASSQLVTSSYNEQFF. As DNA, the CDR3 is TGTGCCAGCAGCCAACTCGTAACCAGCTCCTACAATGAGCAGTTCTTC.

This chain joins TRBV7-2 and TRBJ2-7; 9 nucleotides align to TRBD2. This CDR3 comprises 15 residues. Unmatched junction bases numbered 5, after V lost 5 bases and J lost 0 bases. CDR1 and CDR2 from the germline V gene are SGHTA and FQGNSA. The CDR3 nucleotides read TGTGCCAGCAGCGTACAAGCGGGAGGCTCCTACGAGCAGTACTTC. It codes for CASSVQAGGSYEQYF. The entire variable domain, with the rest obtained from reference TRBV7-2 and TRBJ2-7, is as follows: GAGVSQSPSNKVTEKGKDVELRCDPISGHTALYWYRQSLGQGLEFLIYFQGNSAPDKSGLPSDRFSAERTGGSVSTLTIQRTQQEDSAVYLCASSVQAGGSYEQYFGPGTRLTVT.

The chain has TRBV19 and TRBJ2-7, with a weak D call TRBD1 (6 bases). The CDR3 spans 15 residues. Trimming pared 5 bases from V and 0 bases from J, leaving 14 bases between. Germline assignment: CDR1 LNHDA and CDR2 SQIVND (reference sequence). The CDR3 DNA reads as TGTGCCAGTAGTCGCTCCGGGACAAACTCCTACGAGCAGTACTTC. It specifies CASSRSGTNSYEQYF.

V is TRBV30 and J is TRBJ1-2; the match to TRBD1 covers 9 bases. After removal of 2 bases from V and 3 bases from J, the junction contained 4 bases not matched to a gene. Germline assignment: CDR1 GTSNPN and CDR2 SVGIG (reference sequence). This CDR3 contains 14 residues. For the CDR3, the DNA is TGTGCCTGGAGTAGACAGGGGGATCACTATGGCTACACCTTC. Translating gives CAWSRQGDHYGYTF.

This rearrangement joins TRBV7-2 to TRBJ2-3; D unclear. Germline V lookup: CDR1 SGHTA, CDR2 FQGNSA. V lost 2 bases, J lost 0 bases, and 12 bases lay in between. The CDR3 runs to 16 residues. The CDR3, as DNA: TGTGCCAGCAGCTTATCTGGCGGAACCAGCACAGATACGCAGTATTTT. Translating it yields CASSLSGGTSTDTQYF. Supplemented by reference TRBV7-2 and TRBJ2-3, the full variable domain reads GAGVSQSPSNKVTEKGKDVELRCDPISGHTALYWYRQSLGQGLEFLIYFQGNSAPDKSGLPSDRFSAERTGGSVSTLTIQRTQQEDSAVYLCASSLSGGTSTDTQYFGPGTRLTVL.

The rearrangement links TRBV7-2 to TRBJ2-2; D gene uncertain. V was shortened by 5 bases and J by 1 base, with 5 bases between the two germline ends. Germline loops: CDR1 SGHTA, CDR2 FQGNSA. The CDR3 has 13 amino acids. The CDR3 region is CASSLKNTGELFF. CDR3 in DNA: TGTGCCAGCAGCCTAAAGAACACCGGGGAGCTGTTTTTT.

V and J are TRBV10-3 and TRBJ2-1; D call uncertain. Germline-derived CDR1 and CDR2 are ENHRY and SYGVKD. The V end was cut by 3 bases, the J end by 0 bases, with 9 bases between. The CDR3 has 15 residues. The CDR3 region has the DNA TGTGCCATCAGTGAAAGAAGTAGCTCCTACAATGAGCAGTTCTTC. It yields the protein CAISERSSSYNEQFF.

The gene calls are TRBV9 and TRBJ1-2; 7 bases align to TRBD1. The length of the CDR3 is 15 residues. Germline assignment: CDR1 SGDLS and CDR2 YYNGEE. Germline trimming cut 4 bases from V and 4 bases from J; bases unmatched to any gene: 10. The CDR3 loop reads CASSSQGTAIYGYTF. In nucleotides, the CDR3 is TGTGCCAGCAGCTCCCAGGGGACAGCAATCTATGGCTACACCTTC.

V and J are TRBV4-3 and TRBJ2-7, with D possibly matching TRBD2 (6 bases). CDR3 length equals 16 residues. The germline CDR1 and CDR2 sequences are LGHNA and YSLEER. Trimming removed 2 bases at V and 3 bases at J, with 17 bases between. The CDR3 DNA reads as TGCGCCAGCAGCCAAATGATCTCAGACGGGAGCTACGAGCAGTACTTC. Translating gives CASSQMISDGSYEQYF.

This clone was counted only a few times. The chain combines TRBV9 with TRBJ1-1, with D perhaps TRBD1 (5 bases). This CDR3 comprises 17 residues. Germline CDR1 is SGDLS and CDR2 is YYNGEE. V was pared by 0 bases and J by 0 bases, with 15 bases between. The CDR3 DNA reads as TGTGCCAGCAGCGTAGCAGGGAGGGGCCCGATGAACACTGAAGCTTTCTTT. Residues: CASSVAGRGPMNTEAFF. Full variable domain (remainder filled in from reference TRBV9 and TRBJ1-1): DSGVTQTPKHLITATGQRVTLRCSPRSGDLSVYWYQQSLDQGLQFLIQYYNGEERAKGNILERFSAQQFPDLHSELNLSSLELGDSALYFCASSVAGRGPMNTEAFFGQGTRLTVV.

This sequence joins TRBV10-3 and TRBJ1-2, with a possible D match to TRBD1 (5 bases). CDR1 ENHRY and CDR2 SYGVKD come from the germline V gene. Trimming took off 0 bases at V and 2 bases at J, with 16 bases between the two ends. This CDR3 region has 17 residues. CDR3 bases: TGTGCCATCAGTGAGTCGAGGACAAGTATACTAAACTATGGCTACACCTTC. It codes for CAISESRTSILNYGYTF.

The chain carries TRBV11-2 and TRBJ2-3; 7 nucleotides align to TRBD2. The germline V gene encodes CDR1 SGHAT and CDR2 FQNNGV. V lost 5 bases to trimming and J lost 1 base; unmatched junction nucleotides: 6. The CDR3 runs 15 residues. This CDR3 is CASSQWGRGTDTQYF. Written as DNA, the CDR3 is TGTGCCAGCAGCCAGTGGGGGAGGGGCACAGATACGCAGTATTTT. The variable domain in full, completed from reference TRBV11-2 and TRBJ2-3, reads EAGVAQSPRYKIIEKRQSVAFWCNPISGHATLYWYQQILGQGPKLLIQFQNNGVVDDSQLPKDRFSAERLKGVDSTLKIQPAKLEDSAVYLCASSQWGRGTDTQYFGPGTRLTVL.

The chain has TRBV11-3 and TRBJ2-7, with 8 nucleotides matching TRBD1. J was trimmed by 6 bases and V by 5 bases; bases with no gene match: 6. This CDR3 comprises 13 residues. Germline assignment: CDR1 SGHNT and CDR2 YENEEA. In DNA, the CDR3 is TGTGCCAGCAGCGCGGAGCAGGGGGCCGAGCAGTACTTC. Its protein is CASSAEQGAEQYF.

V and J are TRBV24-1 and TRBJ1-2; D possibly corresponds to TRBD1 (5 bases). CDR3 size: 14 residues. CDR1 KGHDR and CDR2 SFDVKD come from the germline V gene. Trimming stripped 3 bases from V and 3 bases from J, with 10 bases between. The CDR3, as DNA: TGTGCCACCAGTGATCCGGGACTGTACTATGGCTACACCTTC. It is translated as CATSDPGLYYGYTF.

The CDR3 bases are TGTGCCAGCAGCTTAGAAACAGCTTACAATGAGCAGTTCTTC. Translation gives CASSLETAYNEQFF. The chain links TRBV11-2 to TRBJ2-1; D unresolved. The V gene's germline CDR1 is SGHAT and CDR2 FQNNGV. There are 14 residues in the CDR3. Deletions cut 0 bases from V and 4 bases from J, with 7 bases between. The variable domain in full, completed from reference TRBV11-2 and TRBJ2-1, reads EAGVAQSPRYKIIEKRQSVAFWCNPISGHATLYWYQQILGQGPKLLIQFQNNGVVDDSQLPKDRFSAERLKGVDSTLKIQPAKLEDSAVYLCASSLETAYNEQFFGPGTRLTVL.

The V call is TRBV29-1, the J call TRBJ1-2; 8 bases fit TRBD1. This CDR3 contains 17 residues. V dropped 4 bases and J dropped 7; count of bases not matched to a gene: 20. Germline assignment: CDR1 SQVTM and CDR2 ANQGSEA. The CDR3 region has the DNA TGCAGCGTTGGAGGGGTGAATGACAGGGGCCCCATACGTGGCTACACCTTC. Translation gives CSVGGVNDRGPIRGYTF. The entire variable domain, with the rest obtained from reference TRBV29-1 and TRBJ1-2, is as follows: SAVISQKPSRDICQRGTSLTIQCQVDSQVTMMFWYRQQPGQSLTLIATANQGSEATYESGFVIDKFPISRPNLTFSTLTVSNMSPEDSSIYLCSVGGVNDRGPIRGYTFGSGTRLTVV.

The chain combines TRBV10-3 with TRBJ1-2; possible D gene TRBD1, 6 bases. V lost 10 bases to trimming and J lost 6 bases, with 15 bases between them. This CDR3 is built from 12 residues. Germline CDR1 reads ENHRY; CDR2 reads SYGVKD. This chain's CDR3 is CATSKGVDGYTF. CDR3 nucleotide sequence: TGTGCCACTTCGAAGGGGGTGGATGGCTACACCTTC.

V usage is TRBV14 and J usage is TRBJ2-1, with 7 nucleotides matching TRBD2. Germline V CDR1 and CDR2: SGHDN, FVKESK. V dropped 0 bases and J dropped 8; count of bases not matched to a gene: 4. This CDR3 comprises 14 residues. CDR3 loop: CASSQDIGGDEQFF. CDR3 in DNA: TGTGCCAGCAGCCAAGATATTGGGGGGGATGAGCAGTTCTTC.

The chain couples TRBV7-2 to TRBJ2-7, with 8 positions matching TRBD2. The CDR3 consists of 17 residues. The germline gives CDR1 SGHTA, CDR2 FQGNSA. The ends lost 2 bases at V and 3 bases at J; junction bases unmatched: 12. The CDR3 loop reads CASSLLLRGGAHYEQYF. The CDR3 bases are TGTGCCAGCAGCTTACTTCTCCGGGGGGGGGCGCACTACGAGCAGTACTTC. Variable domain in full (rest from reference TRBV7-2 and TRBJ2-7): GAGVSQSPSNKVTEKGKDVELRCDPISGHTALYWYRQSLGQGLEFLIYFQGNSAPDKSGLPSDRFSAERTGGSVSTLTIQRTQQEDSAVYLCASSLLLRGGAHYEQYFGPGTRLTVT.